This T cell receptor beta chain was identified in a study of glioma-infiltrating T cells. From germline, CDR1 is MNHEY and CDR2 SMNVEV (reference sequence). The CDR3 has 14 amino acids. Trimming cost V 5 bases and J 2 bases, with 13 bases left between them. Amplification of TCR alpha and beta CDR3 regions from RNA used iRepertoire nested multiplex PCR. TCRdb itself ran the multiplex PCR reads through MiXCR, one entry per CDR3 protein. The sample holds around 97,000 distinct CDR3 sequences; about 30% are singletons and the top ten take about 40%. In this sample, this clonotype turned up many times. Its antigen remains unidentified. Study-level points and caveats: Above-expected tissue-blood divergence occurred in all gliomas, most in low-grade ones. Tissue and blood shared very few CDR3 sequences.

This chain joins TRBV27 and TRBJ2-7; a weak D match, TRBD2 (6 bases). The material sequenced was glioma tissue, nonneoplastic brain tissue, or PBMCs (not recorded which). This TCR derives from a human donor with low-grade glioma or glioblastoma, undergoing nonglioma brain surgery, or in good health (not recorded which). The DNA of the CDR3 is TGTGCCAGCAGTCCCGGGACTTTCACCTACGAGCAGTACTTC. Protein sequence: CASSPGTFTYEQYF.